The 15 T cell receptor beta chains presented below share a single source sample, sequenced in a study of blood T cell repertoires in COVID-19. Clones were read by immunoSEQ multiplex PCR, and TCRdb kept only the in-frame ones, dropping some. The table includes about 180,000 clones, approximately 83% detected once. Sequenced sample: peripheral blood. The receptors shown here come from a human donor with active or convalescent COVID-19. The donor label of this sample is uncertain.

The sample holds one count of this clone. The J gene is TRBJ1-2, the V gene TRBV28; the D gene is possibly TRBD1 (5 bases). The CDR3 extends over 13 amino acids. CDR1 and CDR2 (germline): MDHEN, SYDVKM. Trimming shortened V by 7 bases and J by 10 bases, and 19 bases separated the two germline ends. CDR3 coding DNA: TGTGCCAGCACCCCCGGGGGGGTTTGGGTCTACACCTTC. It translates to CASTPGGVWVYTF.

The chain links TRBV19 to TRBJ1-4; possibly TRBD1 for D (5 bases). Per germline, CDR1 LNHDA and CDR2 SQIVND (reference sequence). This CDR3 region has 15 residues. The V and J ends lost 8 bases and 5 bases respectively, with 18 bases between them. The DNA for the CDR3 is TGTGCCAGTGCCTCCCAGGGCGCTCGGAATGAAAAACTGTTTTTT. It is translated as CASASQGARNEKLFF. Filled out from reference TRBV19 and TRBJ1-4, the complete variable domain reads DGGITQSPKYLFRKEGQNVTLSCEQNLNHDAMYWYRQDPGQGLRLIYYSQIVNDFQKGDIAEGYSVSREKKESFPLTVTSAQKNPTAFYLCASASQGARNEKLFFGSGTQLSVL.

The V and J genes are TRBV24-1 and TRBJ2-7; 12 bases line up with TRBD1. CDR3 length: 17 amino acids. Trimming took 4 bases from V and 6 from J; bases not matched to a gene: 12. Germline loops: CDR1 KGHDR, CDR2 SFDVKD. The CDR3 sequence: CATSDPPTGTGGSEQYF. As DNA, the CDR3 is TGTGCCACCAGTGACCCCCCAACTGGGACAGGGGGCAGCGAGCAGTACTTC.

This chain joins TRBV10-2 and TRBJ2-7; 11 bases are shared with TRBD1. CDR1 and CDR2 from the germline V gene are WSHSY and SAAADI. The V gene end was trimmed by 8 bases and the J gene end by 3 bases; junction bases not matched to a gene: 3. The CDR3 length is 13 residues. The CDR3, as DNA: TGCGCCAGCGGCGGGACAGGGGGCTACGAGCAGTACTTC. This encodes CASGGTGGYEQYF.

The chain's CDR3 is CASSQGQGGSGTF. The CDR3 nucleotides are TGTGCCAGCAGCCAGGGACAGGGGGGATCGGGCACCTTC. The chain has TRBV3-1 (or the pseudogene TRBV3-2) and TRBJ1-2, with 11 bases that match TRBD1. Looked up from germline, CDR1 is LGHDT and CDR2 is YNNKEL (reference sequence). The CDR3 is made up of 13 amino acids. Trimming removed 3 bases from V and 13 bases from J; junction bases left unmatched: 7.

The rearrangement uses TRBV19 and TRBJ1-5; a weak D match, TRBD1 (6 bases). Per the germline V gene, CDR1 is LNHDA and CDR2 is SQIVND (reference sequence). The CDR3 totals 14 residues. Trimming cost V 7 bases and J 0 bases, with 10 bases left between them. CDR3 in DNA: TGTGCCAGTACGGGACACGATAGCAATCAGCCCCAGCATTTT. It specifies CASTGHDSNQPQHF.

The chain combines TRBV5-4 with TRBJ2-5, with D possibly being TRBD1 (6 bases). In germline, CDR1 is SGHNT, CDR2 YYREEE (reference sequence). With 10 bases removed from V and 0 bases from J, the gap between germline ends came to 19 bases. This CDR3 region has 15 residues. In DNA, the CDR3 is TGTGCCTGGGGGCTAGGGGGTTATAACCAAGAGACCCAGTACTTC. Its protein product is CAWGLGGYNQETQYF.

This clone was detected only a few times. The DNA of the CDR3 is TGTGCCAGCAGGAAAGAGGGCGGACCCGCGAACACCGGGGAGCTGTTTTTT. Translating it yields CASRKEGGPANTGELFF. The rearrangement joins TRBV9 to TRBJ2-2; a possible D gene is TRBD2 (5 bases). Deletions cut 5 bases from V and 0 bases from J, with 17 bases between. Germline CDR1 is SGDLS and CDR2 is YYNGEE. The CDR3 is made up of 17 amino acids.

The gene calls are TRBV27 and TRBJ1-2; 8 nucleotides match TRBD1. In germline, CDR1 is MNHEY, CDR2 SMNVEV (reference sequence). V lost 6 bases, J lost 7 bases, and 7 bases stayed unmatched. CDR3 size: 13 residues. The CDR3 is CASSLGQGSGYTF. DNA for the CDR3: TGTGCCAGCAGCCTCGGACAGGGAAGTGGCTACACCTTC.

The V and J genes are TRBV7-2 and TRBJ1-2, with D possibly matching TRBD1 (5 bases). Germline V gene sequence: CDR1 SGHTA, CDR2 FQGNSA. Trimming pared 2 bases from V and 1 base from J, leaving 11 bases between. The CDR3 runs 15 residues. This CDR3 reads CASSLTLGGNYGYTF. CDR3 coding DNA: TGTGCCAGCAGCTTAACCCTCGGGGGTAACTATGGCTACACCTTC.

The V call is TRBV27, the J call TRBJ1-5; 9 bases line up with TRBD1. From germline, CDR1 is MNHEY and CDR2 SMNVEV (reference sequence). The CDR3 length is 14 residues. V lost 6 bases and J lost 4; bases outside the gene matches: 4. The CDR3 DNA is TGTGCCAGCAGCTGGACAGGGGTAAATCAGCCCCAGCATTTT. This codes for CASSWTGVNQPQHF.

The chain is built from TRBV6-1 and TRBJ2-3; 15 positions agree with TRBD2. The CDR3 extends over 20 amino acids. Germline loops: CDR1 MNHNS, CDR2 SASEGT. V was clipped by 3 bases and J by 6 bases; unmatched bases: 16. CDR3 in DNA: TGTGCCAGCAGTGAGTTCCCGGGACTAGCGGGGGGCCGTCGGTATGATACGCAGTATTTT. Its protein product is CASSEFPGLAGGRRYDTQYF.

This rearrangement joins TRBV11-2 to TRBJ1-3; D is possibly TRBD1 (5 bases). V was cut by 3 bases and J by 0 bases, with 9 bases left in between. Per the germline V gene, CDR1 is SGHAT and CDR2 is FQNNGV. CDR3 length: 15 residues. The CDR3 DNA reads TGTGCCAGCAGCTTTACAGGTACCTCTGGAAACACCATATATTTT. As protein: CASSFTGTSGNTIYF.

J is TRBJ2-1 and V is TRBV7-2, with 12 bases aligning to TRBD2. The CDR3 has 15 residues. The trim removed 6 bases at V and 8 bases at J, leaving 8 bases unmatched. Germline assignment: CDR1 SGHTA and CDR2 FQGNSA. This CDR3 is CASRTPSGGAYEQFF. The CDR3 bases are TGTGCCAGCAGAACTCCTAGCGGGGGGGCCTATGAGCAGTTCTTC. The variable domain in full, completed from reference TRBV7-2 and TRBJ2-1, reads GAGVSQSPSNKVTEKGKDVELRCDPISGHTALYWYRQSLGQGLEFLIYFQGNSAPDKSGLPSDRFSAERTGGSVSTLTIQRTQQEDSAVYLCASRTPSGGAYEQFFGPGTRLTVL.

The V gene is TRBV18, the J gene TRBJ2-7; 9 bases map to TRBD2. V trimming: 3 bases; J trimming: 7 bases; junction bases outside the gene matches: 10. CDR3 length equals 15 residues. CDR1 KGHSH and CDR2 LQKENI come from the germline V gene. CDR3 protein: CASSPTSGNAGEQYF. For the CDR3, the DNA is TGTGCCAGCTCACCGACTAGCGGCAATGCGGGGGAGCAGTACTTC.